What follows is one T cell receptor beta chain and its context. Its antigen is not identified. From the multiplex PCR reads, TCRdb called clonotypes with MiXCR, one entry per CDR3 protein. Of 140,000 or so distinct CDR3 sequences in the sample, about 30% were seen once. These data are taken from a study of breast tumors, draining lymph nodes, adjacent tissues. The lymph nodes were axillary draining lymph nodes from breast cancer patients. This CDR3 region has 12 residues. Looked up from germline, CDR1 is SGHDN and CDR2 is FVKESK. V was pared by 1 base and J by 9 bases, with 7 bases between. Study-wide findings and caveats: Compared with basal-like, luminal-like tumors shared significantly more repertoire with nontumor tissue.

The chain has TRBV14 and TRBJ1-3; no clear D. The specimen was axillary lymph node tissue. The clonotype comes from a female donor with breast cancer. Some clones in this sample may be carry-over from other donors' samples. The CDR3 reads CASSQVPGTIYF. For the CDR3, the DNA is TGTGCCAGCAGCCAAGTCCCGGGCACCATATATTTT.